Below are 20 T cell receptor beta chains sequenced from a single sample in a study of T cell repertoires in cytomegalovirus infection. TCRdb passed the reads through MiXCR, listing each CDR3 protein once. The repertoire includes 160,000 or so distinct CDR3 sequences, less than 25% of them detected once, and approximately 11% sits in the top ten. Source material: PBMCs. These receptors all come from a human donor in good health (CMV status not recorded). Some clones in this sample may be carry-over from other donors' samples.

This chain joins TRBV5-1 and TRBJ2-7; tentatively, D is TRBD1 or TRBD2 (6 bases each). Germline CDR1 is SGHRS and CDR2 is YFSETQ. Trimming removed 0 bases from V and 2 bases from J, with 12 bases in between. The CDR3 runs to 15 residues. The CDR3 region is CASSLGAGEAYEQYF. The DNA of the CDR3 is TGCGCCAGCAGCTTGGGGGCAGGGGAGGCCTACGAGCAGTACTTC.

V is TRBV5-6 and J is TRBJ2-1; 7 positions match TRBD1. Germline trimming cut 2 bases from V and 7 bases from J; bases unmatched to any gene: 9. Germline-derived CDR1 and CDR2 are SGHDT and YYEEEE. CDR3 length: 15 amino acids. CDR3 DNA: TGTGCCAGCAGCTTAACAGGGGCCCCTGGAAATGAGCAGTTCTTC. Translation: CASSLTGAPGNEQFF.

This clonotype was found many times. A junction boundary mismatches the germline segment, possibly from a read error. This rearrangement joins TRBV7-7 to TRBJ2-1; D not certain. The length of the CDR3 is 16 residues. Germline assignment: CDR1 SSHAT and CDR2 FNYEAQ (reference sequence). The CDR3 region has the DNA TGTGCTAGCAGCCTCCACCAGACGGAACCCTACAATGAGCAGTTCTTC. Translation: CASSLHQTEPYNEQFF.

This clonotype turned up a few times. The gene calls are TRBV7-3 and TRBJ2-3, with a possible D match to TRBD2 (5 bases). CDR3 length: 15 amino acids. The V end lost 6 bases, the J end lost 3 bases, and 16 bases lay between the germline ends. Germline CDR1 and CDR2: SGHTA and FQGTGA. CDR3 bases: TGTGCCAGCAGTCCCCCCGGGATATCTACAGATACGCAGTATTTT. Protein product: CASSPPGISTDTQYF.

This clonotype came up a few times. The chain joins TRBV3-1 to TRBJ2-2, with 11 bases fitting TRBD2. Germline V gives CDR1 LGHDT, CDR2 YNNKEL (reference sequence). V dropped 2 bases and J dropped 4; count of bases not matched to a gene: 9. This CDR3 comprises 18 residues. CDR3 in amino acids: CASSQWVSGRAGTGELFF. In nucleotides, the CDR3 is TGTGCCAGCAGCCAATGGGTTAGCGGGAGGGCCGGCACCGGGGAGCTGTTTTTT.

The chain is built from TRBV7-2 and TRBJ2-7; maybe TRBD2 (6 bases). The V end lost 5 bases, the J end lost 0 bases, and 11 bases lay between the germline ends. Germline CDR1 SGHTA, CDR2 FQGNSA. This CDR3 has 14 amino acids. The DNA for the CDR3 is TGTGCCAGCAGCCCCCACGGGGGCTCCTACGAGCAGTACTTC. It yields the protein CASSPHGGSYEQYF.

This chain joins TRBV9 and TRBJ2-7, with TRBD1 matching 9 bases. CDR1 is SGDLS, CDR2 YYNGEE, per germline. Trimming removed 6 bases from V and 7 bases from J; junction bases left unmatched: 11. The CDR3 extends over 14 amino acids. CDR3 nucleotide sequence: TGTGCCAGCACCCCCGACAGGGGGGGACGGGAGCAGTACTTC. Translated, it gives CASTPDRGGREQYF.

This clonotype was detected ten times or more. J is TRBJ2-3 and V is TRBV6-2 or TRBV6-3; TRBD2 matches at 9 bases. J gave up 3 bases and V 2 bases, and 3 bases lay outside the gene matches. The CDR3 sequence is 15 residues long. Germline CDR1 reads MNHEY; CDR2 reads SVGEGT. The CDR3 DNA is TGTGCCAGCAGTTACGAGGGACTAGCAACAGATACGCAGTATTTT. It specifies CASSYEGLATDTQYF.

This clonotype was seen repeatedly, ten times or more. The chain links TRBV7-8 to TRBJ2-3; TRBD1 might be the D (5 bases). The CDR3 spans 16 residues. V was trimmed by 2 bases and J by 2 bases, leaving 14 bases between them. The germline V gene encodes CDR1 SGHVS and CDR2 FQNEAQ. The CDR3 nucleotides read TGTGCCAGCAGCTTACTCTGGGGCTTAAACACAGATACGCAGTATTTT. Its translation: CASSLLWGLNTDTQYF.

In this sample, this clonotype turned up many times. V is TRBV7-9 and J is TRBJ2-2; 11 positions match TRBD2. Germline V CDR1 and CDR2: SEHNR, FQNEAQ (reference sequence). Trimming at V came to 3 bases and at J to 5 bases, leaving 8 bases not matched to a gene. The CDR3 has 17 residues. This chain's CDR3 is CASSFVASGRKTGELFF. CDR3 bases: TGTGCCAGCAGCTTTGTGGCTAGCGGGAGGAAAACCGGGGAGCTGTTTTTT.

On this clonotype: A much larger clone is a single base away; this may be a read error. No conserved phenylalanine or tryptophan is present at the end of the CDR3, so a read error is the likely explanation. The gene calls are TRBV7-2 and TRBJ2-7; TRBD2 is a possible D gene (5 bases). Per the germline V gene, CDR1 is SGHTA and CDR2 is FQGNSA. CDR3 length: 12 residues. Trimming took 3 bases from V and 3 from J, leaving 6 bases between them. In DNA form, the CDR3 reads TGTGCCAGCAGCTTCACTAGCTACGAGCAGTACATC. The encoded protein is CASSFTSYEQYI.

DNA for the CDR3: TGTGCCAGCTCACTTTCCACCACAGGGGCTGCCGGGGAGCTGTTTTTT. This translates into CASSLSTTGAAGELFF. V and J are TRBV18 and TRBJ2-2; the match to TRBD1 covers 7 bases. Germline V gives CDR1 KGHSH, CDR2 LQKENI. This CDR3 has 16 residues. V was clipped by 4 bases and J by 6 bases; unmatched bases: 11.

The V call is TRBV6-6, the J call TRBJ1-5; D call uncertain. V lost 6 bases to trimming and J lost 0 bases, with 15 bases between them. Per germline, CDR1 MNHNY and CDR2 SVGAGI (reference sequence). The CDR3 runs to 16 residues. This CDR3 reads CASSLRGRNSNQPQHF. DNA for the CDR3: TGTGCCAGCAGCCTCAGAGGAAGGAATAGCAATCAGCCCCAGCATTTT.

This clonotype was seen repeatedly, ten times or more. CDR3 DNA: TGTGCCAGCAGCCCAGGACTTGGGTCTAACTATGGCTACACCTTC. Residues: CASSPGLGSNYGYTF. This rearrangement joins TRBV14 to TRBJ1-2, with no clear D. This CDR3 is 15 amino acids long. The V gene's germline CDR1 is SGHDN and CDR2 FVKESK. V was pared by 4 bases and J by 0 bases, with 12 bases between. The full variable domain, with the rest looked up from reference TRBV14 and TRBJ1-2, is EAGVTQFPSHSVIEKGQTVTLRCDPISGHDNLYWYRRVMGKEIKFLLHFVKESKQDESGMPNNRFLAERTGGTYSTLKVQPAELEDSGVYFCASSPGLGSNYGYTFGSGTRLTVV.

There are a few counts of this clonotype. The V and J genes are TRBV19 and TRBJ1-5, with unresolved D. The CDR3 is 15 residues long. V shed 3 bases and J shed 0 bases, with 9 bases lying between them. Per germline, CDR1 LNHDA and CDR2 SQIVND (reference sequence). The CDR3 loop reads CASSIGQISNQPQHF. The DNA for the CDR3 is TGTGCCAGTAGTATTGGGCAGATTAGCAATCAGCCCCAGCATTTT.

This chain uses TRBV20-1 with TRBJ2-7; 8 bases line up with TRBD2. V gave up 3 bases and J gave up 3 bases; unmatched junction bases: 4. The germline V gene has CDR1 DFQATT and CDR2 SNEGSKA (reference sequence). The CDR3 length is 13 residues. For the CDR3, the DNA is TGCAGTGCTAGTTTTGCGGGGGGCTACGAGCAGTACTTC. Its protein is CSASFAGGYEQYF.

This chain connects TRBV7-6 to TRBJ1-3; 8 bases are shared with TRBD1. There are 15 residues in the CDR3. Germline assignment: CDR1 SGHVS and CDR2 FNYEAQ. Trimming at V came to 4 bases and at J to 2 bases, leaving 4 bases not matched to a gene. The chain's CDR3 is CASSSDRGAGNTIYF. CDR3 nucleotide sequence: TGTGCCAGCAGCTCAGACAGGGGCGCTGGAAACACCATATATTTT. Combining the CDR3 with reference TRBV7-6 and TRBJ1-3 gives the whole variable domain GAGVSQSPRYKVTKRGQDVALRCDPISGHVSLYWYRQALGQGPEFLTYFNYEAQQDKSGLPNDRFSAERPEGSISTLTIQRTEQRDSAMYRCASSSDRGAGNTIYFGEGSWLTVV.

V usage is TRBV7-4 and J usage is TRBJ2-7; D is perhaps TRBD1 (5 bases). The CDR3 totals 14 residues. Trimming stripped 3 bases from V and 0 bases from J, with 9 bases between. The germline V gene encodes CDR1 SGHVT and CDR2 SQSDAQ. Here the CDR3 reads CASSLGRGSYEQYF. For the CDR3, the DNA is TGTGCCAGCAGCTTGGGTAGGGGCTCCTACGAGCAGTACTTC.

There are many counts of this clonotype. The chain links TRBV7-9 to TRBJ2-5; no firm D call. CDR1 and CDR2 from the germline V gene are SEHNR and FQNEAQ (reference sequence). The CDR3 totals 14 residues. V was cut by 1 base and J by 5 bases, with 11 bases left in between. In DNA, the CDR3 is TGTGCCAGCAGCTTAGGAGACCCGACCGAGACCCAGTACTTC. Translation gives CASSLGDPTETQYF.

The rearrangement joins TRBV28 to TRBJ1-6, with D possibly being TRBD1 (5 bases). Trimming cost V 5 bases and J 8 bases, with 16 bases left between them. Germline lookup yields CDR1 MDHEN and CDR2 SYDVKM. The CDR3 is 15 amino acids. The CDR3 DNA follows: TGTGCCAGCAGTCTATCAGGGTCCCCGGATTCACCCCTCCACTTT. Protein sequence: CASSLSGSPDSPLHF.